The 28 T cell receptor beta chains below were found in one sample sequenced in a study of T-cell reconstitution after alpha-beta-depleted transplantation in children (dated by TCRdb to 2015 to 2016). Library generation was performed with PCR. The instrument was an Illumina HiSeq 2500. Molecular barcoding was employed in the preparation of TCR libraries, with unique molecular identifiers being used to normalize TCRbeta repertoire quantification. The raw public data were reprocessed by TCRdb itself: fastp quality trimming at Q25, MiXCR clonotype calling, in-frame beta chains only. CDR3 protein duplicates are merged, each entry listing the most common genes and DNA. This sample has approximately 350,000 distinct CDR3 sequences in its table, and about a tenth of those were observed once. The ten largest clones add up to around 2.3% of the sample. The material sequenced was PBMCs from the stem cell graft donor, taken from the stem cell graft. These receptors all come from a human donor who donated a stem cell graft to a child with acute lymphoblastic leukemia.

The V call is TRBV10-3, the J call TRBJ1-1; possible D gene TRBD1, 6 bases. The CDR3 is 12 amino acids. Germline CDR1 is ENHRY and CDR2 is SYGVKD. V lost 9 bases and J lost 7, with 15 bases in between. The CDR3 bases are TGTGCCATATCCGGGACATCTTATGAAGCTTTCTTT. It specifies CAISGTSYEAFF.

This clonotype was recorded at least ten times. V and J are TRBV7-9 and TRBJ2-7; D gene ambiguous. The CDR3 sequence is 13 residues long. V lost 5 bases to trimming and J lost 2 bases, with 10 bases between them. Germline CDR1 reads SEHNR; CDR2 reads FQNEAQ (reference sequence). The CDR3 DNA sequence: TGTGCCAGCAGCGCCGGGTTTGCCTACGAGCAGTACTTC. Translating it yields CASSAGFAYEQYF. Together with reference TRBV7-9 and TRBJ2-7, the CDR3 gives the full variable domain: DTGVSQNPRHKITKRGQNVTFRCDPISEHNRLYWYRQTLGQGPEFLTYFQNEAQLEKSRLLSDRFSAERPKGSFSTLEIQRTEQGDSAMYLCASSAGFAYEQYFGPGTRLTVT.

The table lists this clonotype with a few counts. The rearrangement links TRBV15 to TRBJ2-5; TRBD1 matches 7 bases. The germline gives CDR1 LNHNV, CDR2 YYDKDF (reference sequence). The CDR3 contains 17 residues. V dropped 0 bases and J dropped 5; count of bases not matched to a gene: 12. CDR3 protein: CATSRDLLGTDSETQYF. In nucleotides, the CDR3 is TGTGCCACCAGCAGAGATTTACTAGGGACAGACAGCGAGACCCAGTACTTC.

This clonotype was seen more than once but under ten times. V and J are TRBV4-3 and TRBJ2-2; D is unclear. The CDR3 totals 15 residues. From germline, CDR1 is LGHNA and CDR2 YSLEER. Trimming took off 3 bases at V and 6 bases at J, with 14 bases between the two ends. The DNA of the CDR3 is TGCGCCAGCAGCCAGAACCCAGGCGTGGCCGGGGAGCTGTTTTTT. It is translated as CASSQNPGVAGELFF.

This clonotype came up a few times. The chain links TRBV19 to TRBJ2-1; 7 positions agree with TRBD2. Germline V gene data show CDR1 as LNHDA and CDR2 as SQIVND (reference sequence). V lost 3 bases to trimming and J lost 8 bases; unmatched junction nucleotides: 7. The CDR3 sequence is 14 residues long. The CDR3 DNA reads as TGTGCCAGTAGTATCCGCACTAGCGCAGATGAGCAGTTCTTC. Amino acid sequence: CASSIRTSADEQFF.

This clonotype was picked up many times. The V gene is TRBV10-3, the J gene TRBJ2-1, with 9 bases matching TRBD2. Germline-derived CDR1 and CDR2 are ENHRY and SYGVKD. The CDR3 is 14 residues long. V gave up 4 bases and J gave up 9 bases; unmatched junction bases: 7. The CDR3 reads CAISVAGGLGEQFF. CDR3 nucleotide sequence: TGTGCCATCAGTGTTGCGGGAGGGCTCGGTGAGCAGTTCTTC.

This clonotype has at least ten counts. The chain is built from TRBV12-3 or TRBV12-4 and TRBJ2-7; D remains unclear. The CDR3 sequence is 14 residues long. V dropped 4 bases and J dropped 3 bases, with 13 bases sitting between them. This CDR3 is CASSSPGSFYEQYF. The CDR3 DNA is TGTGCCAGCAGTTCCCCAGGCTCATTCTACGAGCAGTACTTC.

The rearrangement joins TRBV7-9 to TRBJ2-1, with no clear D. The germline V and J ends were trimmed by 5 bases and 8 bases, with 19 bases remaining between them. CDR3 length: 15 amino acids. Germline loops: CDR1 SEHNR, CDR2 FQNEAQ (reference sequence). In DNA form, the CDR3 reads TGTGCCAGCAGCCCCTTTATCCCCGGGCACTATGAGCAGTTCTTC. This codes for CASSPFIPGHYEQFF. The full variable domain, completed using reference TRBV7-9 and TRBJ2-1, is DTGVSQNPRHKITKRGQNVTFRCDPISEHNRLYWYRQTLGQGPEFLTYFQNEAQLEKSRLLSDRFSAERPKGSFSTLEIQRTEQGDSAMYLCASSPFIPGHYEQFFGPGTRLTVL.

On this clonotype itself: Germline and junction disagree at one end, which may indicate a read error. The V gene is TRBV13, the J gene TRBJ2-3, with 10 bases lining up with TRBD2. Germline V gene sequence: CDR1 PRHDT, CDR2 FYEKMQ (reference sequence). This CDR3 comprises 18 residues. The CDR3 sequence: CASSLGLAGEMAGDTQYF. CDR3 bases: TGTGCCAGCAGTTTAGGCCTAGCGGGAGAAATGGCGGGGGATACGCAGTATTTT.

CDR3 protein: CASSLAWRTGEKLFF. CDR3 nucleotides: TGTGCCAGCAGTTTAGCGTGGAGAACTGGTGAAAAACTGTTTTTT. The chain uses TRBV12-3 or TRBV12-4 and TRBJ1-4; D is uncertain. The CDR3 spans 15 residues. The V and J ends lost 0 bases and 7 bases respectively, with 12 bases between them.

Only a few counts were recorded for this clonotype. The V and J genes are TRBV4-1 and TRBJ2-7, with D perhaps being TRBD1 or TRBD2 (5 bases each). V was pared by 0 bases and J by 2 bases, with 11 bases between. From germline, CDR1 is MGHRA and CDR2 YSYEKL. The CDR3 sequence is 15 residues long. CDR3 nucleotides: TGCGCCAGCAGCCAAGACGGGACGCAACCCTACGAGCAGTACTTC. It encodes CASSQDGTQPYEQYF.

At least ten counts were recorded for this clonotype. This chain uses TRBV7-2 with TRBJ2-5, with TRBD2 identical over 14 bases. J gave up 7 bases and V 5 bases, and 6 bases lay outside the gene matches. From germline, CDR1 is SGHTA and CDR2 FQGNSA. The CDR3 totals 15 residues. Here the CDR3 DNA reads TGTGCCAGCAGCCAAGGACTAGCGGGGGGAGGGACCCAGTACTTC. Translating it yields CASSQGLAGGGTQYF.

This clonotype turned up a few times. CDR3 nucleotides: TGTGCCACCAGCCCGGGACAGTGGACGGGTGCCCAGCATTTT. Protein: CATSPGQWTGAQHF. This chain joins TRBV15 and TRBJ1-5; 7 positions agree with TRBD1. The CDR3 consists of 14 residues. The J segment lost 11 bases and the V segment lost 5 bases, leaving 12 bases of the junction unmatched. Germline V CDR1 and CDR2: LNHNV, YYDKDF (reference sequence).

This clonotype turned up a few times. The chain uses TRBV12-3 or TRBV12-4 and TRBJ1-1, with D perhaps matching TRBD1 (6 bases). The CDR3 covers 12 residues. V lost 7 bases to trimming and J lost 10 bases, with 16 bases between them. Here the CDR3 DNA reads TGTGCCAGCACCGGGGACACCCTGGGAGCTTTCTTT. The encoded protein is CASTGDTLGAFF.

This clonotype was observed a handful of times. The rearrangement uses TRBV4-2 and TRBJ2-7, with D perhaps being TRBD1 or TRBD2 (5 bases each). V was cut by 3 bases and J by 0 bases, with 15 bases left in between. This CDR3 spans 16 amino acids. CDR1 is LGHNA and CDR2 is YNFKEQ in the germline V gene. The CDR3 spells CASSHPGPGSSYEQYF. As DNA, the CDR3 is TGTGCCAGCAGCCATCCCGGACCAGGGAGCTCCTACGAGCAGTACTTC.

This clonotype was seen a handful of times. The V and J genes are TRBV2 and TRBJ2-3, with TRBD2 identical over 10 bases. CDR1 SNHLY and CDR2 FYNNEI come from the germline V gene. V was pared by 10 bases and J by 6 bases, with 10 bases of the junction left unmatched. The CDR3 covers 14 residues. The CDR3 spells CAIQIAGGLDTQYF. DNA of the CDR3: TGTGCCATCCAGATAGCGGGAGGACTCGATACGCAGTATTTT.

This clonotype has at least ten counts. The chain recombines TRBV12-3 or TRBV12-4 with TRBJ2-7; weak D call: TRBD2 (6 bases). This CDR3 has 16 residues. Trimming left V 6 bases short and J 7 bases short, with 25 bases between. CDR3 protein: CASSDRGGKTLGEQYF. The CDR3, as DNA: TGTGCCAGCAGCGACCGGGGAGGAAAGACACTCGGGGAGCAGTACTTC.

In its sample, this clonotype was seen many times. The chain employs TRBV6-2 or TRBV6-3 and TRBJ2-3; weak D call: TRBD2 (5 bases). The CDR3 is 13 amino acids. Trimming left V 8 bases short and J 5 bases short, with 14 bases between. Germline CDR1 and CDR2: MNHEY and SVGEGT. In nucleotides, the CDR3 is TGTGCCAGCGGAGACGGGAACGGAGATACGCAGTATTTT. It specifies CASGDGNGDTQYF.

The chain joins TRBV4-2 to TRBJ1-5; TRBD1 aligns across 10 bases. The CDR3 sequence is 18 residues long. V gave up 4 bases and J gave up 0 bases; unmatched junction bases: 9. Germline-derived CDR1 and CDR2 are LGHNA and YNFKEQ. The chain's CDR3 is CASSPGQGSHYSNQPQHF. Written as DNA, the CDR3 is TGTGCCAGCAGCCCGGGACAGGGGTCCCATTATAGCAATCAGCCCCAGCATTTT.

The chain carries TRBV29-1 and TRBJ2-1; unclear D gene. In germline, CDR1 is SQVTM, CDR2 ANQGSEA. The CDR3 consists of 15 residues. The V and J ends lost 5 bases and 5 bases respectively, with 19 bases between them. The CDR3 loop is CSVSLGSTNDNEQFF. The CDR3 coding sequence is TGCAGCGTTTCGCTTGGTAGCACTAACGACAATGAGCAGTTCTTC.

This clonotype was detected a few times. The chain employs TRBV11-2 and TRBJ1-2; a weak D match, TRBD1 (6 bases). CDR3 length equals 13 residues. V was shortened by 4 bases and J by 1 base, with 7 bases between the two germline ends. Looked up from germline, CDR1 is SGHAT and CDR2 is FQNNGV. CDR3 sequence (DNA): TGTGCCAGCAGCTCAGGGGTTAACTATGGCTACACCTTC. Translating gives CASSSGVNYGYTF.

The genes are TRBV4-2 and TRBJ2-2, with D maybe TRBD2 (5 bases). V shed 4 bases and J shed 6 bases, with 18 bases lying between them. There are 16 residues in the CDR3. The germline CDR1 and CDR2 sequences are LGHNA and YNFKEQ. The DNA for the CDR3 is TGTGCCAGCAGCCCCGCGGGCACGCTTACGCCCGGGGAGCTGTTTTTT. This codes for CASSPAGTLTPGELFF.

This clonotype has only a few counts. This chain joins TRBV7-9 and TRBJ1-1, with 8 bases lining up with TRBD1. V was clipped by 10 bases and J by 3 bases; unmatched bases: 7. CDR1 and CDR2 from the germline V gene are SEHNR and FQNEAQ (reference sequence). The CDR3 consists of 13 residues. CDR3 in amino acids: CATAGGIYTEAFF. CDR3 DNA sequence: TGTGCCACCGCAGGGGGCATTTACACTGAAGCTTTCTTT.

V usage is TRBV12-3 or TRBV12-4 and J usage is TRBJ2-3; the D is unclear. V lost 2 bases and J lost 2, with 11 bases in between. CDR3 length: 15 residues. The CDR3 DNA follows: TGTGCCAGCAGTTTACAACTCCTAGACACAGATACGCAGTATTTT. This translates into CASSLQLLDTDTQYF.

This clonotype has a handful of counts. The V and J genes are TRBV7-6 and TRBJ2-7, with TRBD1 as a possible D gene (6 bases). The V end was cut by 4 bases, the J end by 3 bases, with 13 bases between. Germline loops: CDR1 SGHVS, CDR2 FNYEAQ. This CDR3 comprises 14 residues. The CDR3 DNA sequence: TGTGCCAGCAGCTCCTACGGCAGGGGCTACGAGCAGTACTTC. The encoded protein is CASSSYGRGYEQYF. Full variable domain (outside the CDR3, taken from reference TRBV7-6 and TRBJ2-7): GAGVSQSPRYKVTKRGQDVALRCDPISGHVSLYWYRQALGQGPEFLTYFNYEAQQDKSGLPNDRFSAERPEGSISTLTIQRTEQRDSAMYRCASSSYGRGYEQYFGPGTRLTVT.

This clonotype has ten or more counts. CDR3 in amino acids: CASSFRGVSTDTQYF. DNA for the CDR3: TGTGCCAGCAGCTTTAGGGGGGTCAGCACAGATACGCAGTATTTT. The chain links TRBV5-6 to TRBJ2-3; TRBD1 or TRBD2 may be the D gene (6 bases each). The germline V gene has CDR1 SGHDT and CDR2 YYEEEE. V was shortened by 2 bases and J by 0 bases, with 10 bases between the two germline ends. The CDR3 runs to 15 residues.

The V call is TRBV5-1, the J call TRBJ2-1; D possibly corresponds to TRBD2 (6 bases). CDR1 and CDR2 (germline): SGHRS, YFSETQ. The CDR3 is 15 amino acids. Between the trimmed V and J ends, which lost 2 bases and 1 base, there was a span of 10 bases. The CDR3 is CASSFLRESYNEQFF. CDR3 coding DNA: TGCGCCAGCAGCTTCTTGCGGGAATCCTACAATGAGCAGTTCTTC.

This clonotype was counted many times. V is TRBV6-5 and J is TRBJ2-1; possibly TRBD1 or TRBD2 for D (5 bases each). CDR1 and CDR2 from the germline V gene are MNHEY and SVGAGI. This CDR3 is built from 15 residues. The V gene lost 2 bases and the J gene lost 7 bases, with 15 bases spanning the gap. In nucleotides, the CDR3 is TGTGCCAGCAGTTACCCGGGACGGCCAGAGAATGAGCAGTTCTTC. Amino acids: CASSYPGRPENEQFF.